These T cell receptor beta chains were read from a single sample in a study of T cell responses to AZD1222 COVID-19 vaccine. The assay was immunoSEQ multiplex PCR, and TCRdb's table has in-frame clones only and misses some. The sample holds 150,000 or so clones; 91% are singletons and the top ten take 1.4%. The source was peripheral blood, collected on day 0 of AZD1222 vaccination. The source of these receptors is an adult in good health. The CDR3 runs from the conserved cysteine through the conserved F or W.

v_call: TRBV19; j_call: TRBJ1-5; cdr3_length: 14; cdr3_aa: CASSGGGGNQPQHF
v_call: TRBV4-1; j_call: TRBJ1-4; cdr3_length: 15; cdr3_aa: CASSHTGTGDEKLFF
v_call: TRBV27; j_call: TRBJ2-7; cdr3_length: 14; cdr3_aa: CASSLTPNSYEQYF
v_call: TRBV15; j_call: TRBJ1-3; cdr3_length: 13; cdr3_aa: CATSRDPHNTIYF
v_call: TRBV13; j_call: TRBJ1-2; cdr3_length: 17; cdr3_aa: CASSISGGQGVNYGYTF
v_call: TRBV12-2; j_call: TRBJ2-7; cdr3_length: 13; cdr3_aa: CASRWLAGNEQYF
v_call: TRBV7-9; j_call: TRBJ1-1; cdr3_length: 12; cdr3_aa: CASNFGDSEAFF
v_call: TRBV5-6; j_call: TRBJ2-3; cdr3_length: 15; cdr3_aa: CASTYDRGVTDTQYF
v_call: TRBV11-3; j_call: TRBJ2-1; cdr3_length: 16; cdr3_aa: CASSSLAGFFINEQFF
v_call: TRBV7-8; j_call: TRBJ2-3; cdr3_length: 16; cdr3_aa: CASSKEQGWGTDTQYF
v_call: TRBV5-4; j_call: TRBJ2-7; cdr3_length: 13; cdr3_aa: CASTGTGLHEQYF
v_call: TRBV19; j_call: TRBJ1-2; cdr3_length: 12; cdr3_aa: CASSNRAYGYTF
v_call: TRBV28; j_call: TRBJ2-7; cdr3_length: 12; cdr3_aa: CASHRGRNEQYF
v_call: TRBV11-2; j_call: TRBJ1-2; cdr3_length: 14; cdr3_aa: CASSQNHGYAGYTF
v_call: TRBV24-1; j_call: TRBJ1-1; cdr3_length: 15; cdr3_aa: CATRKAWAMNTEAFF
v_call: TRBV27; j_call: TRBJ1-2; cdr3_length: 14; cdr3_aa: CASSPGGANYGYTF
v_call: TRBV7-9; j_call: TRBJ2-2; cdr3_length: 12; cdr3_aa: CASSTATGELFF
v_call: TRBV28; j_call: TRBJ2-1; cdr3_length: 14; cdr3_aa: CASSSPGQNLRWFF
v_call: TRBV7-9; j_call: TRBJ2-7; cdr3_length: 15; cdr3_aa: CASSLGLGSSYEQYF
v_call: TRBV6-2/TRBV6-3; j_call: TRBJ2-1; cdr3_length: 12; cdr3_aa: CASSRSYNEQFF
v_call: TRBV6-5; j_call: TRBJ2-3; cdr3_length: 15; cdr3_aa: CASLPRGAGADTQYF
v_call: TRBV3-1/TRBV3-2; j_call: TRBJ1-1; cdr3_length: 15; cdr3_aa: CASSQDLGRVKKAFF